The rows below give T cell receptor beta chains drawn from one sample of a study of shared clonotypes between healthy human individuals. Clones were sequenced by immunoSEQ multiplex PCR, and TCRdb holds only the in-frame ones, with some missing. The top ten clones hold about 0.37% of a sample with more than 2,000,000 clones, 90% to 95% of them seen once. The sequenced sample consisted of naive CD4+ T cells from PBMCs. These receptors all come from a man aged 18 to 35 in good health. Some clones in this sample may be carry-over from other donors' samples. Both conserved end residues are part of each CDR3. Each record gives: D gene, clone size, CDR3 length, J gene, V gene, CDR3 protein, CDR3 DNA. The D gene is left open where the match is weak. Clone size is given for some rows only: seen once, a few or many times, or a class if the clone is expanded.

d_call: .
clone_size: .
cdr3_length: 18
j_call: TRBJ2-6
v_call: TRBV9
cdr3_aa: CASSVGPGYFSGANVLTF
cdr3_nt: TGTGCCAGCAGCGTAGGACCGGGGTACTTCTCTGGGGCCAACGTCCTGACTTTC

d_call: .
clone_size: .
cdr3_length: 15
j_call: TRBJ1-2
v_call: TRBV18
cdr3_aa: CASSPPLGGDDGYTF
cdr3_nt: TGTGCCAGCTCACCACCCTTGGGTGGAGATGATGGCTACACCTTC

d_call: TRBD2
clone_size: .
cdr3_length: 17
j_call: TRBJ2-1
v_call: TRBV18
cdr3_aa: CASSPRGLAGGPGEQFF
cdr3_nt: TGTGCCAGCTCACCACGAGGACTAGCGGGAGGGCCGGGGGAGCAGTTCTTC

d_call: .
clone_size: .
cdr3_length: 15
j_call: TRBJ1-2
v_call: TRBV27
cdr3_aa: CASSPTRWGGDGYTF
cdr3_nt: TGTGCCAGCAGTCCAACCAGGTGGGGGGGGGATGGCTACACCTTC

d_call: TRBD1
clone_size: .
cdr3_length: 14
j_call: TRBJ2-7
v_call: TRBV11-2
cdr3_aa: CASSLVRGHYEQYF
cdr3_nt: TGTGCCAGCAGCTTAGTTAGGGGGCACTACGAGCAGTACTTC

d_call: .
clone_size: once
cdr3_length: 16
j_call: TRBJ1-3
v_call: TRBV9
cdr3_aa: CASSVGPGQFGNTIYF
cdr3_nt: TGTGCCAGCAGCGTAGGCCCCGGACAGTTTGGAAACACCATATATTTT

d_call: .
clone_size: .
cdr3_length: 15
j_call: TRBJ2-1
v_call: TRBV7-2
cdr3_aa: CASSSGPPAYNEQFF
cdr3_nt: TGTGCCAGCAGCTCAGGACCACCGGCGTACAATGAGCAGTTCTTC

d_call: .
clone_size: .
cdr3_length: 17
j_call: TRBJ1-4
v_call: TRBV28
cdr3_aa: CASSLWGGDDTKEKLFF
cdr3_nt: TGTGCCAGCAGTTTATGGGGAGGAGACGACACCAAAGAAAAACTGTTTTTT

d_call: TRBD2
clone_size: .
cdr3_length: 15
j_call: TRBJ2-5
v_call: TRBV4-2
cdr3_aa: CAGSQGLAGAETQYF
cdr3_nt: TGTGCCGGCAGCCAAGGCCTAGCGGGAGCCGAGACCCAGTACTTC

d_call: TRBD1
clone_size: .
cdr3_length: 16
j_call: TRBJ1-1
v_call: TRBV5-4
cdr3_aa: CASSSAGGSRNTEAFF
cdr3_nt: TGTGCCAGCAGCTCTGCAGGGGGCTCTCGGAACACTGAAGCTTTCTTT

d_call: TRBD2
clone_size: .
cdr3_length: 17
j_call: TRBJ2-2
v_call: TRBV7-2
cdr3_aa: CASSPLGTSVGTGELFF
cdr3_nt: TGTGCCAGCAGCCCCCTCGGGACTAGTGTTGGAACCGGGGAGCTGTTTTTT

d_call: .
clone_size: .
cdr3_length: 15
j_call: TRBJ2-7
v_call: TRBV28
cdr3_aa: CASSSYREGSYEQYF
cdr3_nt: TGTGCCAGCAGCTCTTACAGGGAGGGCTCCTACGAGCAGTACTTC

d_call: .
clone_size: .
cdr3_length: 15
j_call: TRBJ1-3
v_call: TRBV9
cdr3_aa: CASSVDLGAENTIYF
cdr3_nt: TGTGCCAGCAGCGTAGATCTTGGGGCGGAAAACACCATATATTTT

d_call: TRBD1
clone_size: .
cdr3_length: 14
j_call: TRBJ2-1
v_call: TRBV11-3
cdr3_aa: CASSSGTGWNEQFF
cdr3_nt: TGTGCCAGCAGCTCAGGGACAGGGTGGAATGAGCAGTTCTTC

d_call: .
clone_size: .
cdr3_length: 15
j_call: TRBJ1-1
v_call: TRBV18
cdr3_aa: CASSPGQLLNTEAFF
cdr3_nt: TGTGCCAGCTCACCTGGACAGCTTCTGAACACTGAAGCTTTCTTT

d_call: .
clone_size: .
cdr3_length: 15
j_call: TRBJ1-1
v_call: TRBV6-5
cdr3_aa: CASSYSFLGNTEAFF
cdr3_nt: TGTGCCAGCAGTTACTCGTTCCTTGGGAACACTGAAGCTTTCTTT

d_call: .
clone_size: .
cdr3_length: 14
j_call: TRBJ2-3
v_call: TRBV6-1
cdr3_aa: CASSESRATDTQYF
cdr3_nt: TGTGCCAGCAGTGAATCGCGAGCGACAGATACGCAGTATTTT

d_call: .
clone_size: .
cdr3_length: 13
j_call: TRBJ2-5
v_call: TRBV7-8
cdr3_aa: CASSFGTLETQYF
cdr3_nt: TGTGCCAGCAGCTTCGGGACCCTGGAGACCCAGTACTTC

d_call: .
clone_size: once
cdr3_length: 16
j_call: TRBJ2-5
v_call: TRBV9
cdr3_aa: CASSVAGERSQETQYF
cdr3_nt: TGTGCCAGCAGCGTAGCTGGTGAGCGGAGCCAAGAGACCCAGTACTTC

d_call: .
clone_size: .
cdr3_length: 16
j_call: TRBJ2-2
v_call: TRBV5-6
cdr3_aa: CASSLMGALNTGELFF
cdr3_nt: TGTGCCAGCAGCTTGATGGGGGCCCTAAACACCGGGGAGCTGTTTTTT

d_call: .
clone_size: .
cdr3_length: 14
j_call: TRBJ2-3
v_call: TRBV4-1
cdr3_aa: CASSQVLATDTQYF
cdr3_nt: TGCGCCAGCAGCCAAGTTCTAGCGACAGATACGCAGTATTTT

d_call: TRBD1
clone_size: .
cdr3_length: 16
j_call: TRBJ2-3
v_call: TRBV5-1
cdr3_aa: CASSWLGGGSTDTQYF
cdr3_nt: TGCGCCAGCAGCTGGCTAGGGGGCGGGAGCACAGATACGCAGTATTTT

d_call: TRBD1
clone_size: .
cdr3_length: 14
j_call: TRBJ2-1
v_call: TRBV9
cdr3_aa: CASSVGQGDNEQFF
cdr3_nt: TGTGCCAGCAGCGTGGGACAGGGGGACAATGAGCAGTTCTTC

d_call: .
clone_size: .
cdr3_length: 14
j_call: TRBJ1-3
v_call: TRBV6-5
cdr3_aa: CASRGPRSGNTIYF
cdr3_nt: TGTGCCAGCAGGGGACCGCGCTCTGGAAACACCATATATTTT

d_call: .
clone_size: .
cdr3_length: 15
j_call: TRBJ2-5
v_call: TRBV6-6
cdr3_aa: CASSGSRRYQETQYF
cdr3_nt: TGTGCCAGCAGTGGGAGTAGGAGGTACCAAGAGACCCAGTACTTC

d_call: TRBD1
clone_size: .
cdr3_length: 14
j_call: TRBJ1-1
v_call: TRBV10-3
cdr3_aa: CAVRGGPENTEAFF
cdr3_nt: TGTGCCGTCAGGGGGGGTCCCGAGAACACTGAAGCTTTCTTT

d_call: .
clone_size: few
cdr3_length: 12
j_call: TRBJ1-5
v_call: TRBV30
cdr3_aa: CAWQQGRQPQHF
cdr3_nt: TGTGCCTGGCAACAGGGTCGACAGCCCCAGCATTTT

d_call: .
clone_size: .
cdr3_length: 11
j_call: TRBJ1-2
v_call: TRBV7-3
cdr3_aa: CASSITDGYTF
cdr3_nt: TGTGCCAGCAGCATTACAGATGGCTACACCTTC